This T cell receptor beta chain came from a study of identical twins. The study's findings and limits: High-abundance cord blood beta clonotypes had fewer insertions; memory repertoires showed none. For monozygotic twins, models underestimated out-of-frame TCR alpha sharing.

Germline CDR1 reads SEHNR; CDR2 reads FQNEAQ (reference sequence). CDR3 length equals 14 residues. Germline trimming cut 5 bases from V and 6 bases from J; bases unmatched to any gene: 6. Addition of a universal primer site occurred through template switching, and cDNA carried unique molecular identifiers. Via MiXCR, TCRdb re-called the 5' RACE reads, giving one row per CDR3 protein. The data hold 450,000 to 600,000 distinct CDR3 sequences, with 20% to 25% observed a single time. This clonotype came up a few times. Its specificity is unknown. These data were also filed under a second study, of yellow fever vaccine responses in identical twins. Turning to that study: Among the twins, the vaccine T cell response reportedly seemed partly convergent and partly personalized.

Sequencing was performed on CD4+ T cells sorted from blood. This chain uses TRBV7-9 with TRBJ2-4; 8 bases are a match to TRBD1. This TCR was recovered from a woman in her late teens or twenties in good health. The CDR3 region has the DNA TGTGCCAGCAGCGATACAGGGGGTTTAAACATTCAGTACTTC. Protein sequence: CASSDTGGLNIQYF. Combining the CDR3 with reference TRBV7-9 and TRBJ2-4 gives the whole variable domain DTGVSQNPRHKITKRGQNVTFRCDPISEHNRLYWYRQTLGQGPEFLTYFQNEAQLEKSRLLSDRFSAERPKGSFSTLEIQRTEQGDSAMYLCASSDTGGLNIQYFGAGTRLSVL.